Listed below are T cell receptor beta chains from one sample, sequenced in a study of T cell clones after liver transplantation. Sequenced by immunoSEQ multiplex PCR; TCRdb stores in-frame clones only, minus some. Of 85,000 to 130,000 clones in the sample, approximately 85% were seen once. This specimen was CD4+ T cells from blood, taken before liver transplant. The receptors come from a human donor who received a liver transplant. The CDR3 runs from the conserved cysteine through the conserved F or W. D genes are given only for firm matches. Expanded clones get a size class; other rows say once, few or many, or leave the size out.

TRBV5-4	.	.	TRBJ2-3	CASSSTSSVGTDTQYF	TGTGCCAGCAGCTCTACTTCTAGCGTAGGCACAGATACGCAGTATTTT
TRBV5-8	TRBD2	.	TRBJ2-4	CASSLFGTSGSLGAKNIQYF	TGTGCCAGCAGCTTGTTCGGGACTAGCGGGAGTTTAGGGGCCAAAAACATTCAGTACTTC
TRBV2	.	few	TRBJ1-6	CASMNQGSNSPLHF	TGTGCCAGCATGAACCAGGGGTCCAATTCACCCCTCCACTTT
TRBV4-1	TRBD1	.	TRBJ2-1	CASSPPDRGRKQQFF	TGCGCCAGCAGCCCCCCGGACAGGGGGCGCAAGCAGCAGTTCTTC
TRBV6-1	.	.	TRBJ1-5	CASSARARSNQPQHF	TGTGCCAGCAGTGCCCGGGCCCGTAGCAATCAGCCCCAGCATTTT
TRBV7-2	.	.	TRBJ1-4	CASSLRPAEKLFF	TGTGCCAGCAGCTTAAGACCGGCGGAAAAACTGTTTTTT
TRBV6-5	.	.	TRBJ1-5	CASSRDISNQPQHF	TGTGCCAGCAGTCGGGACATCAGTAATCAGCCCCAGCATTTT
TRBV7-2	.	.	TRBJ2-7	CASSLSGGDPAWDEQYF	TGTGCCAGCAGCTTATCGGGCGGGGACCCCGCTTGGGACGAGCAGTACTTC
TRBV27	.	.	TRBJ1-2	CASSLPSGLVAGNGYTF	TGTGCCAGCAGTTTACCCTCAGGGTTGGTGGCTGGAAATGGCTACACCTTC
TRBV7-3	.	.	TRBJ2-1	CASSFTGATNEQFF	TGTGCCAGCAGCTTTACGGGGGCCACCAATGAGCAGTTCTTC